This TCR beta chain was documented in a study of CD8 T cells in ankylosing spondylitis. TCRdb recomputed calls from the 5' RACE reads with MiXCR, one row per CDR3 protein. The sample records 200,000 to 300,000 distinct CDR3 sequences, about 9.1% being singletons. Sequencing used blood, either unsorted or a sorted T cell fraction (not recorded which). This receptor was identified in a male donor with ankylosing spondylitis or in good health (not recorded which).

The CDR3 is CSGDSNEKLFF. The DNA for the CDR3 is TGCAGTGGGGACAGCAATGAAAAACTGTTTTTT. J is TRBJ1-4 and V is TRBV20-1; 7 bases align to TRBD1. Germline V gene data show CDR1 as DFQATT and CDR2 as SNEGSKA (reference sequence). The CDR3 length is 11 residues. The J segment lost 5 bases and the V segment lost 7 bases, leaving 1 base of the junction unmatched.